The source of this T cell receptor (beta chain) is a study of T cells expressing NK-cell markers (TCRdb year 2020). Context from the whole study: Under 10 donors provided sorted CD3+CD56+NKG2C+, CD3+CD56+NKG2C- and CD3+CD56-NKG2C+ T-cell subsets, whose TCR beta-chain repertoires were profiled. Among the eight sequenced donors, only one was HCMV-seronegative, while the other seven were HCMV-seropositive. The study sequenced eight donors, all healthy volunteers chosen at random: three men and five women. Libraries were sequenced as 2 x 150 bp reads on Illumina HiSeq 2000/2500, MiSeq or NextSeq.

To determine HCMV serostatus, a commercial ELISA kit was used to detect HCMV-specific IgG in serum. Ficoll density gradient centrifugation was used to isolate peripheral blood mononuclear cells from blood. Broad study findings and their caveats: Those dominant clonotypes were again the most abundant among CD3+CD56-NKG2C+ cells in four donors, at roughly 25-60.1%. In six donors, the dominant CD3+CD56+NKG2C+ clonotypes ranked among the top 10 CD8+ clonotypes, making up roughly 1.0-7.0% of CD8+ T cells. Whether the expanded NKG2C-expressing T cell clones were specific for HCMV antigens remained unclear.

The CDR3 sequence holds 13 residues, the cysteine and phenylalanine included. The nucleotide record is missing. The germline V gene (reference sequence) provides CDR1 LGHDT and CDR2 YNNKEL. For sequencing, an Illumina HiSeq 2000 was employed. TCR beta cDNA libraries were made by 5'RACE template switching that added a universal primer site and unique molecular identifiers. Synthesis of cDNA was primed from the TCR beta constant segment and was followed by two consecutive PCR amplification steps. The published analysis was carried out like this. MIGEC was used to demultiplex reads and group the reads by UMI, and MiTCR was used to assemble and quantify clonotypes. To remove erroneous sequences, TCR cDNA sequences were retained only when supported by two or more reads. Downstream repertoire analysis used the tcR package, and clonotypes were matched across fractions by CDR3 nucleotide sequence plus V segment. VDJmatch was used to annotate antigen specificity against VDJdb, with one amino acid substitution in CDR3 permitted. TCRdb reprocessed the raw reads; every CDR3 protein sequence is a single record, and DNA is not supplied. The V and J calls, along with clone size, are taken from TCRdb and not from the paper's own processing. For this sample, the table gives about 170,000 distinct CDR3 sequences. In total, the top ten clones hold just over 20% of the sample.

For this clonotype: The antigen this receptor binds is unknown.

Sequencing input: blood T cells: a sorted CD56 or NKG2C T cell subset, CD4+ or CD8+ T cells, or bulk PBMC T cells (not recorded which). The sequence came from a man aged 18-69 years in good health. Recombination linked TRBV3-1 to TRBJ1-6. The CDR3 sequence is CASRPGLNSPLHF.